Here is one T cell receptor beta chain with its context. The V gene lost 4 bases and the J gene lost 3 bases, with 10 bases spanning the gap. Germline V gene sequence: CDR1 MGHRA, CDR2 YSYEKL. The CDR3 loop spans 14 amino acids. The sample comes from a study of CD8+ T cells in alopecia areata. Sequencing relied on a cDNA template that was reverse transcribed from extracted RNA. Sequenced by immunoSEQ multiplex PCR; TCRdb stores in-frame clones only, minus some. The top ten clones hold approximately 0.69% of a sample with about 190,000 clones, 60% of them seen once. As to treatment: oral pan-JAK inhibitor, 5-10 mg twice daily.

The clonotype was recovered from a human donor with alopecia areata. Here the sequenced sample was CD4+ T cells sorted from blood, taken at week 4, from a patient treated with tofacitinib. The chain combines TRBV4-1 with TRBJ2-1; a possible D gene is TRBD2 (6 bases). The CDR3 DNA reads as TGCGCCAGCAGCCCTGTGGGGGGCTACAATGAGCAGTTCTTC. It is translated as CASSPVGGYNEQFF.